The 14 T cell receptor beta chains below all came from one sample that was sequenced in a study of cytomegalovirus exposure and HLA in healthy donors. 13 Jbeta primers and 60 Vbeta primers were used for the PCR. The assay was immunoSEQ multiplex PCR, and TCRdb's table has in-frame clones only and misses some. This table holds about 180,000 clones, approximately 73% found once. Input material: PBMCs. Every receptor here comes from a woman aged 25 to 39 in good health and CMV-seropositive.

The chain is built from TRBV5-1 and TRBJ2-1; TRBD2 is a possible D gene (5 bases). Trimming cost V 4 bases and J 4 bases, with 15 bases left between them. In germline, CDR1 is SGHRS, CDR2 YFSETQ. The CDR3 length is 15 residues. The CDR3 sequence: CASSPPGVGYNEQFF. The DNA for the CDR3 is TGCGCCAGCAGCCCCCCCGGGGTAGGTTACAATGAGCAGTTCTTC. The full variable domain, in which reference TRBV5-1 and TRBJ2-1 provide the parts outside the CDR3, is KAGVTQTPRYLIKTRGQQVTLSCSPISGHRSVSWYQQTPGQGLQFLFEYFSETQRNKGNFPGRFSGRQFSNSRSEMNVSTLELGDSALYLCASSPPGVGYNEQFFGPGTRLTVL.

This rearrangement joins TRBV9 to TRBJ2-3; no reliable D call. This CDR3 comprises 13 residues. The V end was cut by 4 bases, the J end by 3 bases, with 9 bases between. Per germline, CDR1 SGDLS and CDR2 YYNGEE. CDR3 nucleotides: TGTGCCAGCAGCCCTTTTACAACAGATACGCAGTATTTT. It translates to CASSPFTTDTQYF. The whole variable domain, filled in from reference TRBV9 and TRBJ2-3, reads DSGVTQTPKHLITATGQRVTLRCSPRSGDLSVYWYQQSLDQGLQFLIQYYNGEERAKGNILERFSAQQFPDLHSELNLSSLELGDSALYFCASSPFTTDTQYFGPGTRLTVL.

The J gene is TRBJ2-7, the V gene TRBV6-1; possibly TRBD1 for D (6 bases). Germline values: CDR1 MNHNS, CDR2 SASEGT. The ends were cut back, 1 base at V and 3 bases at J, with 19 bases in the middle. The CDR3 is made up of 17 amino acids. CDR3 in amino acids: CASSEGWGTPGFYEQYF. The DNA for the CDR3 is TGTGCCAGCAGTGAAGGTTGGGGGACACCGGGATTCTACGAGCAGTACTTC.

V is TRBV12-5 and J is TRBJ2-5; D not certain. The CDR3 length is 11 residues. With 5 bases removed from V and 5 bases from J, the gap between germline ends came to 6 bases. Germline loops: CDR1 LGHNT, CDR2 FRNRAP. CDR3 DNA: TGTGCTAGTGGTACCGGTGAGACCCAGTACTTC. As protein: CASGTGETQYF.

The rearrangement joins TRBV11-2 to TRBJ1-2; 12 bases map to TRBD1. The CDR3 extends over 16 amino acids. CDR1 is SGHAT and CDR2 is FQNNGV in the germline V gene. Trimming cost V 4 bases and J 4 bases; bases outside gene matches: 7. This chain's CDR3 is CASSSRGTGGSYGYTF. CDR3 DNA sequence: TGTGCCAGCAGCTCAAGGGGGACAGGGGGCTCCTATGGCTACACCTTC.

This clone was picked up a small number of times. The V and J genes are TRBV9 and TRBJ1-6, with D possibly being TRBD1 (5 bases). The length of the CDR3 is 15 residues. V was trimmed by 3 bases and J by 11 bases, leaving 18 bases between them. Germline loops: CDR1 SGDLS, CDR2 YYNGEE. The CDR3 coding sequence is TGTGCCAGCAGCGCCACCCAGGAGGGGAGGACACCCCTCCACTTT. Translating gives CASSATQEGRTPLHF. The entire variable domain, with the rest obtained from reference TRBV9 and TRBJ1-6, is as follows: DSGVTQTPKHLITATGQRVTLRCSPRSGDLSVYWYQQSLDQGLQFLIQYYNGEERAKGNILERFSAQQFPDLHSELNLSSLELGDSALYFCASSATQEGRTPLHFGNGTRLTVT.

The chain uses TRBV28 and TRBJ2-3, with D perhaps matching TRBD2 (5 bases). V was trimmed by 2 bases and J by 2 bases, leaving 14 bases between them. The CDR3 is made up of 16 amino acids. CDR1 is MDHEN, CDR2 SYDVKM, per germline. For the CDR3, the DNA is TGTGCCAGCAGTTTAGAGGACTCCCCTTCCACAGATACGCAGTATTTT. Its translation: CASSLEDSPSTDTQYF.

CDR3 region: CASSFAAGATNEKLFF. Here the CDR3 DNA reads TGTGCCAGCAGCTTCGCCGCAGGTGCAACTAATGAAAAACTGTTTTTT. The chain recombines TRBV5-4 with TRBJ1-4; D gene uncertain. The CDR3 is made up of 16 amino acids. The V and J ends lost 2 bases and 0 bases respectively, with 11 bases between them. The germline CDR1 and CDR2 sequences are SGHNT and YYREEE (reference sequence).

The chain links TRBV27 to TRBJ1-6, with D possibly matching TRBD1 (5 bases). The CDR3 runs to 13 residues. Germline V gene data show CDR1 as MNHEY and CDR2 as SMNVEV (reference sequence). Trimming took 1 base from V and 9 from J, leaving 7 bases between them. This CDR3 reads CASSLLGGSPLHF. Written as DNA, the CDR3 is TGTGCCAGCAGTTTATTGGGGGGTTCACCCCTCCACTTT.

In its sample, this clone was seen a few times. The genes are TRBV27 and TRBJ2-3; tentative D call: TRBD2 (6 bases). Looked up from germline, CDR1 is MNHEY and CDR2 is SMNVEV (reference sequence). V was cut by 4 bases and J by 10 bases, with 15 bases left in between. The CDR3 spans 13 residues. CDR3 nucleotides: TGTGCCAGCAGTTCGGGGTTGGGGGGTGCGCAGTATTTT. As protein: CASSSGLGGAQYF.

The rearrangement joins TRBV5-4 to TRBJ2-3, with 7 bases that match TRBD1. V was clipped by 4 bases and J by 4 bases; unmatched bases: 9. Germline assignment: CDR1 SGHNT and CDR2 YYREEE (reference sequence). This CDR3 is 15 amino acids long. CDR3: CASSALAGGSDTQYF. CDR3 DNA sequence: TGTGCCAGCAGCGCCTTGGCAGGGGGATCAGATACGCAGTATTTT.

This clone occurred once. The chain recombines TRBV4-1 with TRBJ1-2; 7 nucleotides agree with TRBD1. Germline values: CDR1 MGHRA, CDR2 YSYEKL. Trimming removed 4 bases from V and 4 bases from J; junction bases left unmatched: 9. CDR3 size: 15 residues. The CDR3 reads CASSPPDRRIYGYTF. The CDR3 nucleotides read TGCGCCAGCAGCCCCCCGGACAGGCGAATCTATGGCTACACCTTC.

The chain uses TRBV7-2 and TRBJ2-1; TRBD2 matches at 7 bases. V was clipped by 6 bases and J by 6 bases; unmatched bases: 14. Germline V gives CDR1 SGHTA, CDR2 FQGNSA. This CDR3 spans 16 amino acids. The CDR3 region is CASSQSSGEGSNEQFF. The CDR3 DNA follows: TGTGCCAGCAGTCAGTCTAGCGGCGAGGGGTCCAATGAGCAGTTCTTC. The variable domain in full, with the rest retrieved from reference TRBV7-2 and TRBJ2-1, is GAGVSQSPSNKVTEKGKDVELRCDPISGHTALYWYRQSLGQGLEFLIYFQGNSAPDKSGLPSDRFSAERTGGSVSTLTIQRTQQEDSAVYLCASSQSSGEGSNEQFFGPGTRLTVL.

This clone was recorded a few times. The rearrangement joins TRBV28 to TRBJ2-5, with a weak D call TRBD2 (5 bases). V was pared by 8 bases and J by 2 bases, with 12 bases between. This CDR3 is built from 13 residues. Germline V gives CDR1 MDHEN, CDR2 SYDVKM. CDR3 residues: CASEPGGQETQYF. CDR3 DNA sequence: TGTGCCAGCGAACCCGGCGGGCAAGAGACCCAGTACTTC.